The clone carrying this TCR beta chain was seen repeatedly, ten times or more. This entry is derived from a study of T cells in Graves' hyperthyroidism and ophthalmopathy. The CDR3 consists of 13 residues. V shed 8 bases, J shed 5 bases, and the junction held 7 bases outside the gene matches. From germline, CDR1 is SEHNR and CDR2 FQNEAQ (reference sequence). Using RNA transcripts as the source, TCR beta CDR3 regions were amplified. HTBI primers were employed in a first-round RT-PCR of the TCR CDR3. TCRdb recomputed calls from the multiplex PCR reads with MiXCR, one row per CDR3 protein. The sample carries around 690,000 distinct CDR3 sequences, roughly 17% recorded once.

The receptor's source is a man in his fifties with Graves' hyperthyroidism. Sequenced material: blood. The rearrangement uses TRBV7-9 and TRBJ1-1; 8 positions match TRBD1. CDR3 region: CASSWDRHTEAFF. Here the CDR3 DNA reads TGTGCCAGCTCGTGGGACAGGCATACTGAAGCTTTCTTT.